This TCR beta chain is from a study of cytomegalovirus exposure and HLA in healthy donors. The CDR3 is 13 residues long. Germline V gene lookup returns CDR1 SNHLY and CDR2 FYNNEI. V lost 3 bases, J lost 15 bases, and 18 bases lay in between. As regards this clone: Its antigen is not known.

Study-wide results and limits: Analysis was performed later, and it showed HLA-associated TCR beta chains to be more clonally expanded than equally common others. According to an earlier analysis, most TCR beta V segments yielded productive rearrangements about 87% or about 30% of the time.

A multiplex PCR was run with 60 Vbeta primers and 13 Jbeta primers. Produced via immunoSEQ multiplex PCR; TCRdb's table is partial and in-frame only. In the table there are 95,000 to 150,000 clones, 75% to 90% of which are singletons. The chain carries TRBV2 and TRBJ2-1; D may be TRBD1 (5 bases). Sequencing was performed on PBMCs. The source is a man aged 25-40 years in good health and CMV-seronegative. In nucleotides, the CDR3 is TGTGCCAGCAGTGAGGGTTGGGGCAGTTCCCCGTTCTTC. The encoded protein is CASSEGWGSSPFF.